The present T cell receptor beta chain was sequenced within a study of Ad26.COV2.S vaccination and SARS-CoV-2 variants. Study in general: Intramuscular Ad26.COV2.S at 5x10^10 or 1x10^11 viral particles.

As for treatment: over 15 received Ad26.COV2.S at low or high dose, single or two shots; about 5 received placebo; per-sample allocation not given. The samples date from day 63 after the first vaccine or placebo injection. The table came from immunoSEQ multiplex PCR; TCRdb's copy has only in-frame clones and leaves some out. The repertoire holds more than 300,000 clones, with 75% to 90% as singletons. Trimming took off 4 bases at V and 7 bases at J, with 13 bases between the two ends. The CDR3 is made up of 13 amino acids. Per germline, CDR1 KGHDR and CDR2 SFDVKD. The sequence was collected from a person between 18 and 59 years old who received the Ad26.COV2.S COVID-19 vaccine or a placebo. This chain links TRBV24-1 with TRBJ2-7; D is unclear. The sequencing here drew on peripheral blood, taken in a trial of Ad26.COV2.S vaccine versus placebo. CDR3 protein: CATSDPTKGEQYF. Here the CDR3 DNA reads TGTGCCACCAGTGACCCGACAAAAGGGGAGCAGTACTTC.